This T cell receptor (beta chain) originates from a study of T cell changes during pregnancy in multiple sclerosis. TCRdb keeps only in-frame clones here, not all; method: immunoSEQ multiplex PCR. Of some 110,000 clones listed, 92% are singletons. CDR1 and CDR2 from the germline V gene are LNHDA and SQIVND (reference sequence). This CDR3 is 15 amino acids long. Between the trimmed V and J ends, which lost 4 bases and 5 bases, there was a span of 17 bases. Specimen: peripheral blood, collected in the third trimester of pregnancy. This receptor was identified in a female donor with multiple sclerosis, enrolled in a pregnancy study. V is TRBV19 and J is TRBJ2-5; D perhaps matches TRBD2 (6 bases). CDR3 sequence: CASSRDSGSKETQYF. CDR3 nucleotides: TGTGCCAGTAGTAGGGACTCTGGGTCCAAGGAGACCCAGTACTTC.